This is a list of T cell receptor beta chains from one sample in a study of cytomegalovirus exposure and HLA in healthy donors. Data came from immunoSEQ multiplex PCR; TCRdb stores just in-frame clones and leaves some out. The sample holds approximately 100,000 clones, 65% to 80% seen once. Sequencing was performed on PBMCs. These receptors were collected from a man between 60 and 70 years old in good health and CMV-seronegative. Each CDR3 is given with its conserved first and last residue. The D gene is left open where the match is weak. Clone size is shown for a subset of rows, as once, few, many or a class of expanded clone.

DNA: TGTGCCAGCAGCTTGAGACTAGCGGGGTCCTTTACAGATACGCAGTATTTT; CDR3: CASSLRLAGSFTDTQYF; D: TRBD2; V: TRBV5-7; J: TRBJ2-3; size: once
DNA: TGTGCCAGCGCCCAGGGCGCCAATCAGCCCCAGCATTTT; CDR3: CASAQGANQPQHF; D: NA; V: TRBV7-2; J: TRBJ1-5; size: NA
DNA: TGTGCCAGCAGAAGACTCGGGAGCTCCTACAATGAGCAGTTCTTC; CDR3: CASRRLGSSYNEQFF; D: NA; V: TRBV6-5; J: TRBJ2-1; size: once
DNA: TGTGCCACCAGCAGGCAACAGGGAAACACCATATATTTT; CDR3: CATSRQQGNTIYF; D: NA; V: TRBV15; J: TRBJ1-3; size: NA
DNA: TGTGCCAGCAGCCCGCCGGGACAGGACTACGAGCAGTACTTC; CDR3: CASSPPGQDYEQYF; D: TRBD1; V: TRBV4-2; J: TRBJ2-7; size: NA
DNA: TGTGCCAGCAGTTACAACAGGGGGCTATACGAGCAGTACTTC; CDR3: CASSYNRGLYEQYF; D: TRBD1; V: TRBV6-5; J: TRBJ2-7; size: NA
DNA: TGCGCCAGCAGCCCCACGGCAGGGACAGCGAACACCGGGGAGCTGTTTTTT; CDR3: CASSPTAGTANTGELFF; D: TRBD1; V: TRBV5-1; J: TRBJ2-2; size: NA
DNA: TGCGCCAGCAGCTTAACTCTAGCGGGGGCGCTGACAGATACGCAGTATTTT; CDR3: CASSLTLAGALTDTQYF; D: TRBD2; V: TRBV5-1; J: TRBJ2-3; size: medium-sized
DNA: TGTGCCAGCAGTTCAGAGGTTCACACTGAAGCTTTCTTT; CDR3: CASSSEVHTEAFF; D: NA; V: TRBV27; J: TRBJ1-1; size: NA
DNA: TGTGCCAGTAGCTATGACTGGCAAGAGACCCAGTACTTC; CDR3: CASSYDWQETQYF; D: NA; V: TRBV19; J: TRBJ2-5; size: NA
DNA: TGTGCCTGGAGGAGCACTCTATCCCTCGGACGGGCGGGGGACTACGAGCAGTACTTC; CDR3: CAWRSTLSLGRAGDYEQYF; D: TRBD2; V: TRBV30; J: TRBJ2-7; size: NA
DNA: TGTGCCAGCAGTCCGGTTGGAAACACCATATATTTT; CDR3: CASSPVGNTIYF; D: NA; V: TRBV6-1; J: TRBJ1-3; size: NA
DNA: TGCAGCGTTGAGGTGGACAGGGGAATAAGTTCCTACGAGCAGTACTTC; CDR3: CSVEVDRGISSYEQYF; D: TRBD1; V: TRBV29-1; J: TRBJ2-7; size: NA
DNA: TGTGCCAGCTCACCCACGGTGAATAGCAATCAGCCCCAGCATTTT; CDR3: CASSPTVNSNQPQHF; D: NA; V: TRBV18; J: TRBJ1-5; size: NA
DNA: TGTGCCAGCAGTTACTCGAGGACAGGGGGCACTGAAGCTTTCTTT; CDR3: CASSYSRTGGTEAFF; D: TRBD1; V: TRBV6-5; J: TRBJ1-1; size: NA
DNA: TGTGCCAGCAGCTCTCTCCCGGGACAGGGTCGCAAACTGTTTTTT; CDR3: CASSSLPGQGRKLFF; D: TRBD1; V: TRBV6-5; J: TRBJ1-4; size: NA
DNA: TGTGCCAGTAGGGAAGGGACTTGGGGGAATCAGCCCCAGCATTTT; CDR3: CASREGTWGNQPQHF; D: NA; V: TRBV19; J: TRBJ1-5; size: NA
DNA: TGTGCCAGCAGTGATGGGGAAACTAGACAGCCCCAGCATTTT; CDR3: CASSDGETRQPQHF; D: NA; V: TRBV2; J: TRBJ1-5; size: NA
DNA: TGTGCCAGCAGCCAAGCGGCGGGGGGCCGGTACAATGAGCAGTTCTTC; CDR3: CASSQAAGGRYNEQFF; D: TRBD2; V: TRBV4-2; J: TRBJ2-1; size: few
DNA: TGTGCCTGGGGACAGGGGGTGATAACCTACGAGCAGTACTTC; CDR3: CAWGQGVITYEQYF; D: TRBD1; V: TRBV30; J: TRBJ2-7; size: NA
DNA: TGTGCCAGCAGCTCCGCGGGTTTAGGGATCGATGGCTACACCTTC; CDR3: CASSSAGLGIDGYTF; D: NA; V: TRBV27; J: TRBJ1-2; size: NA
DNA: TGTGCCAGTAGAATACCGGGGACAGGGGGATTTCGGAGCACTGAAGCTTTCTTT; CDR3: CASRIPGTGGFRSTEAFF; D: TRBD1; V: TRBV19; J: TRBJ1-1; size: NA
DNA: TGTGCCAGCAGCGATAGCGGGGGGGCAAAGACCCAGTACTTC; CDR3: CASSDSGGAKTQYF; D: TRBD2; V: TRBV2; J: TRBJ2-5; size: once
DNA: TGTGCCAGCAAGGCGGGTTCCCTTGAAGCTTTCTTT; CDR3: CASKAGSLEAFF; D: NA; V: TRBV6-5; J: TRBJ1-1; size: NA
DNA: TGTGCCAGCAAGAAAACAGGGGACTCCGGGGAGCTGTTTTTT; CDR3: CASKKTGDSGELFF; D: NA; V: TRBV11-2; J: TRBJ2-2; size: NA
DNA: TGTGCCAGCAGCCCCTCGACAGGGTCCAAAAACATTCAGTACTTC; CDR3: CASSPSTGSKNIQYF; D: TRBD1; V: TRBV6-5; J: TRBJ2-4; size: few
DNA: TGTGCCAGCAGCTTAGGGGCGTACAGCTCGAACTATGGCTACACCTTC; CDR3: CASSLGAYSSNYGYTF; D: NA; V: TRBV7-8; J: TRBJ1-2; size: few
DNA: TGCAGCGCCCTGGACAGGAACACTGAAGCTTTCTTT; CDR3: CSALDRNTEAFF; D: NA; V: TRBV29-1; J: TRBJ1-1; size: NA
DNA: TGTGCCAGCAGTTCTTCATCCGCTATGAACACTGAAGCTTTCTTT; CDR3: CASSSSSAMNTEAFF; D: NA; V: TRBV6-6; J: TRBJ1-1; size: NA
DNA: TGTGCCAGCAGCCCCCTCCCCTATCAGCCCCAGCATTTT; CDR3: CASSPLPYQPQHF; D: NA; V: TRBV11-2; J: TRBJ1-5; size: NA
DNA: TGCGCCAGCAGCGTGACTACAGGGTCCAATGAGCAGTTCTTC; CDR3: CASSVTTGSNEQFF; D: NA; V: TRBV5-1; J: TRBJ2-1; size: NA
DNA: TGCGCCAGCGGAAGACAGGGAGACACTGAAGCTTTCTTT; CDR3: CASGRQGDTEAFF; D: TRBD1; V: TRBV5-1; J: TRBJ1-1; size: NA
DNA: TGCGCCAGCAGCATGGGGACAGGGGGCTCTGGAAACACCATATATTTT; CDR3: CASSMGTGGSGNTIYF; D: TRBD1; V: TRBV5-1; J: TRBJ1-3; size: NA
DNA: TGTGCCAGCAGTGAACAGGGACTTGATTCACCCCTCCACTTT; CDR3: CASSEQGLDSPLHF; D: NA; V: TRBV2; J: TRBJ1-6; size: NA
DNA: TGTGCCAGCAGCCAAGGCGGGACTAGCAGGGGTACAGATACGCAGTATTTT; CDR3: CASSQGGTSRGTDTQYF; D: TRBD2; V: TRBV14; J: TRBJ2-3; size: NA
DNA: TGTGCCAGCGCGTTACAGGTGGAAGAAAAACTGTTTTTT; CDR3: CASALQVEEKLFF; D: NA; V: TRBV18; J: TRBJ1-4; size: NA
DNA: TGTGCCAGCAGCCCCGGACAGATCGGGGCCAACGTCCTGACTTTC; CDR3: CASSPGQIGANVLTF; D: NA; V: TRBV11-3; J: TRBJ2-6; size: NA
DNA: TGCGCCAGCAGCTTGGAAGGGGGCCGTAACTACGGCTACACCTTC; CDR3: CASSLEGGRNYGYTF; D: TRBD1; V: TRBV5-1; J: TRBJ1-2; size: NA
DNA: TGTGCCAGCAGATCCTACAGGGATGGGAACTATGGCTACACCTTC; CDR3: CASRSYRDGNYGYTF; D: NA; V: TRBV11-2; J: TRBJ1-2; size: NA